This T cell receptor (beta chain) was sequenced for a study of cytomegalovirus exposure and HLA in healthy donors. Generated by immunoSEQ multiplex PCR, the TCRdb table keeps only in-frame clones and is missing some. The sample has fewer than 60,000 clones, 94% seen once. Germline assignment: CDR1 SGHRS and CDR2 YFSETQ. This CDR3 is 17 amino acids long. Unmatched junction bases numbered 10, after V lost 5 bases and J lost 3 bases. Sequencing input: PBMCs. This chain uses TRBV5-1 with TRBJ2-1; TRBD2 matches 11 bases. The TCR was taken from a woman aged 18-35 years in good health and CMV-seropositive. The CDR3: CASRSPGTSGIYNEQFF. The CDR3 bases are TGCGCCAGCAGGTCCCCCGGGACTAGCGGAATCTACAATGAGCAGTTCTTC.